Listed here are 9 T cell receptor beta chains from one sample, sequenced in a study of spatial heterogeneity in lung cancer. Time point given: sample taken at primary tumor resection. TCRs were sequenced from unsorted whole RNA of tumor, nontumor lung or PBMC. One entry per CDR3 protein results from TCRdb running MiXCR on the 5' RACE reads. The sample includes 15,000 to 20,000 distinct CDR3 sequences, 15% to 20% of them seen just once. The material was PBMCs, obtained at surgery. Receptors originate from a male donor with early-stage non-small cell lung cancer.

The rearrangement joins TRBV3-1 to TRBJ1-1; D perhaps matches TRBD1 (6 bases). Germline V gene data show CDR1 as LGHDT and CDR2 as YNNKEL (reference sequence). CDR3 length equals 14 residues. The ends were cut back, 2 bases at V and 4 bases at J, with 11 bases in the middle. The CDR3 loop is CASSQRGAATEAFF. CDR3 in DNA: TGTGCCAGCAGCCAACGGGGGGCGGCCACTGAAGCTTTCTTT. Filled out from reference TRBV3-1 and TRBJ1-1, the complete variable domain reads DTAVSQTPKYLVTQMGNDKSIKCEQNLGHDTMYWYKQDSKKFLKIMFSYNNKELIINETVPNRFSPKSPDKAHLNLHINSLELGDSAVYFCASSQRGAATEAFFGQGTRLTVV.

This clonotype was seen a few times. This chain joins TRBV29-1 and TRBJ1-2; TRBD1 might be the D (5 bases). There are 14 residues in the CDR3. Trimming shortened V by 4 bases and J by 8 bases, and 20 bases separated the two germline ends. In germline, CDR1 is SQVTM, CDR2 ANQGSEA. CDR3 sequence reads: CSVVRGSALDGYTF. DNA of the CDR3: TGCAGCGTTGTTAGGGGTTCCGCCTTGGACGGCTACACCTTC.

About this clonotype itself: The CDR3 does not end in the conserved phenylalanine or tryptophan, so this is likely a read error. The rearrangement links TRBV5-4 to TRBJ1-1; maybe TRBD1 (5 bases). Trimming left V 3 bases short and J 0 bases short, with 15 bases between. Per germline, CDR1 SGHNT and CDR2 YYREEE (reference sequence). This CDR3 comprises 16 residues. The CDR3 region has the DNA TGTGCCAGCAGCTCCAGGGACGGACCAATGAACACTGAAGCTTTCTCT. This gives the protein CASSSRDGPMNTEAFS.

There are many counts of this clonotype. This chain's CDR3 is CAISPRDNSNQPQHF. The CDR3 DNA is TGTGCCATCAGTCCCCGGGACAATAGCAATCAGCCCCAGCATTTT. The chain has TRBV10-3 and TRBJ1-5, with D possibly being TRBD1 (6 bases). Trimming took off 5 bases at V and 0 bases at J, with 11 bases between the two ends. Germline CDR1 ENHRY, CDR2 SYGVKD. The CDR3 extends over 15 amino acids.

This clonotype was seen many times. Written as DNA, the CDR3 is TGCAGTGCTAGACCCGGGACTGACTATGGCTACACCTTC. The encoded protein is CSARPGTDYGYTF. The chain recombines TRBV20-1 with TRBJ1-2, with a tentative D call TRBD1 (5 bases). From germline, CDR1 is DFQATT and CDR2 SNEGSKA (reference sequence). V shed 2 bases and J shed 3 bases, with 10 bases lying between them. CDR3 length: 13 amino acids.

This clonotype was counted many times. The chain combines TRBV11-3 with TRBJ1-2; 9 bases match TRBD1. With V trimmed by 8 bases and J by 8 bases, 9 bases remained unmatched. This CDR3 region has 13 residues. In germline, CDR1 is SGHNT, CDR2 YENEEA. CDR3 nucleotide sequence: TGTGCCAGCTGGTGGGACAGGGAAGTCGGCTACACCTTC. It yields the protein CASWWDREVGYTF.

The chain uses TRBV24-1 and TRBJ2-5; 9 nucleotides align to TRBD2. CDR3 length: 15 amino acids. Germline CDR1 is KGHDR and CDR2 is SFDVKD. With 4 bases clipped from V and 1 base from J, the junction kept 3 bases outside the gene matches. The CDR3 nucleotides are TGTGCCACCAGTGACCCGACTAGCGGCCAAGAGACCCAGTACTTC. Translation gives CATSDPTSGQETQYF.

The genes are TRBV12-3 or TRBV12-4 and TRBJ2-7; no definite D call. This CDR3 contains 15 residues. Trimming took off 6 bases at V and 5 bases at J, with 20 bases between the two ends. DNA for the CDR3: TGTGCCAGCAGCTTCTTGACCGCAGCTCGGGACGAGCAGTACTTC. This encodes CASSFLTAARDEQYF.

This clonotype was detected many times. This chain links TRBV20-1 with TRBJ1-1; D is perhaps TRBD1 (5 bases). CDR3 length: 15 amino acids. V lost 0 bases to trimming and J lost 4 bases, with 15 bases between them. Germline CDR1 reads DFQATT; CDR2 reads SNEGSKA (reference sequence). CDR3 nucleotide sequence: TGCAGTGCTAGAGATTTAGGGCAGGGAGGCACTGAAGCTTTCTTT. Translating gives CSARDLGQGGTEAFF.